The sequence of this T cell receptor (beta chain) was determined in a study of blood T cell repertoires in COVID-19. Study background: PBMCs, B-cell-depleted T cells, or T cells provided the cDNA or gDNA that made up the material.

Only in-frame clones appear in the TCRdb table, and some are missing; sequencing was by immunoSEQ multiplex PCR. The sample holds more than 350,000 clones; roughly 89% are singletons and the top ten take around 9.3%. V was trimmed by 4 bases and J by 1 base, leaving 13 bases between them. The CDR3 length is 15 residues. Germline V gene data show CDR1 as SGDLS and CDR2 as YYNGEE. Cohort 3 donors counted as recovered after two negative PCRs, clearance, or resolved symptoms. Specimen: PBMCs or T cells enriched from blood (not recorded which). The TCR originated in a woman aged 45 to 65 who had recovered from COVID-19. The chain uses TRBV9 and TRBJ2-3; maybe TRBD2 (6 bases). The CDR3 protein is CASSPLGGGTDTQYF. For the CDR3, the DNA is TGTGCCAGCAGCCCGCTCGGGGGAGGCACAGATACGCAGTATTTT.